This T cell receptor beta chain was profiled in a study of cytomegalovirus exposure and HLA in healthy donors. Vbeta (60) and Jbeta (13) primers were used in the PCR. The protocol was immunoSEQ multiplex PCR, while the TCRdb copy is restricted to in-frame clones and leaves out a portion. The sample lists 150,000 or so clones, 60% to 80% occurring once. The origin of this receptor is a woman in her forties in good health and CMV-seronegative. The sequencing input was PBMCs.

The CDR3 region is CASSLPAGANYGYTF. DNA for the CDR3: TGTGCCAGCAGCTTACCGGCGGGAGCTAACTATGGCTACACCTTC. The J gene is TRBJ1-2, the V gene TRBV7-2; D gene ambiguous. The germline V gene has CDR1 SGHTA and CDR2 FQGNSA. The V end was cut by 2 bases, the J end by 0 bases, with 10 bases between. The CDR3 has 15 amino acids. The variable domain in full, with the rest retrieved from reference TRBV7-2 and TRBJ1-2, is GAGVSQSPSNKVTEKGKDVELRCDPISGHTALYWYRQSLGQGLEFLIYFQGNSAPDKSGLPSDRFSAERTGGSVSTLTIQRTQQEDSAVYLCASSLPAGANYGYTFGSGTRLTVV.